This passage covers 18 T cell receptor beta chains from one sample sequenced in a study of T cells after yellow fever vaccination. TCRdb redid the calling of the 5' RACE reads with MiXCR, one entry per CDR3 protein. The sample has some 560,000 distinct CDR3 sequences; around 17% are singletons. Sequenced material: PBMCs, taken 5 to 6 days after the first yellow fever vaccination. The receptor set was obtained from a man younger than 30 who received the YFV17D yellow fever vaccine.

The V call is TRBV29-1, the J call TRBJ2-5; D possibly corresponds to TRBD1 (6 bases). V dropped 6 bases and J dropped 2 bases, with 13 bases sitting between them. The germline CDR1 and CDR2 sequences are SQVTM and ANQGSEA. The CDR3 contains 13 residues. The CDR3 protein is CSVNRVLQETQYF. The CDR3 nucleotides are TGCAGCGTGAACAGGGTTCTTCAAGAGACCCAGTACTTC.

This chain uses TRBV20-1 with TRBJ2-7, with D hard to call. The V and J ends lost 0 bases and 0 bases respectively, with 12 bases between them. The CDR3 extends over 15 amino acids. Germline CDR1 is DFQATT and CDR2 is SNEGSKA (reference sequence). DNA for the CDR3: TGCAGTGCTAGAGATCTGACGGATACCTCCTACGAGCAGTACGTC. This translates into CSARDLTDTSYEQYV.

A few counts support this clonotype. The chain carries TRBV19 and TRBJ2-5; unclear D gene. CDR3 size: 13 residues. The V gene's germline CDR1 is LNHDA and CDR2 SQIVND (reference sequence). Deletions cut 5 bases from V and 1 base from J, with 8 bases between. The CDR3 region is CASSALVQETQYF. The CDR3, as DNA: TGTGCCAGTAGTGCCCTCGTCCAAGAGACCCAGTACTTC.

The sample holds many counts of this clonotype. The chain uses TRBV6-1 and TRBJ2-2; 9 bases are shared with TRBD2. Germline CDR1 MNHNS, CDR2 SASEGT. CDR3 length equals 16 residues. J was trimmed by 4 bases and V by 7 bases; bases with no gene match: 10. CDR3 region: CASTSAGGRLTGELFF. CDR3 in DNA: TGTGCCAGCACGTCCGCGGGGGGGCGTCTCACCGGGGAGCTGTTTTTT.

This clonotype was detected a few times. The rearrangement joins TRBV20-1 to TRBJ2-1; 8 bases line up with TRBD2. With 4 bases clipped from V and 3 bases from J, the junction kept 2 bases outside the gene matches. Per the germline V gene, CDR1 is DFQATT and CDR2 is SNEGSKA (reference sequence). The CDR3 has 13 residues. The CDR3 loop reads CSATGGVYNEQFF. In DNA form, the CDR3 reads TGCAGTGCTACCGGGGGGGTCTACAATGAGCAGTTCTTC.

The V gene is TRBV11-1, the J gene TRBJ2-3; 12 nucleotides line up with TRBD2. This CDR3 comprises 18 residues. The junction had 11 bases not matched to a gene; V was cut back by 1 base and J by 6 bases. From germline, CDR1 is SGHAT and CDR2 FQDESV (reference sequence). The CDR3 region has the DNA TGTGCCAGCAGCTTAGGATCTAGCGGGGGGGTGCGCTCTGATACGCAGTATTTT. It translates to CASSLGSSGGVRSDTQYF.

The V gene is TRBV19, the J gene TRBJ2-5; a possible D gene is TRBD1 (6 bases). The V end lost 3 bases, the J end lost 0 bases, and 14 bases lay between the germline ends. The length of the CDR3 is 16 residues. Germline values: CDR1 LNHDA, CDR2 SQIVND (reference sequence). DNA for the CDR3: TGTGCCAGTAGTATCAGGGGAGCGGCCGACCAAGAGACCCAGTACTTC. Translated, it gives CASSIRGAADQETQYF.

There are many counts of this clonotype. This chain uses TRBV5-1 with TRBJ1-2; D is possibly TRBD1 (5 bases). Trimming stripped 0 bases from V and 3 bases from J, with 6 bases between. Germline V gives CDR1 SGHRS, CDR2 YFSETQ. CDR3 length: 13 residues. CDR3 in amino acids: CASSLAQDYGYTF. CDR3 nucleotide sequence: TGCGCCAGCAGCTTGGCACAGGACTATGGCTACACCTTC.

This clonotype was counted between two and nine times. V usage is TRBV14 and J usage is TRBJ2-2; no clear D gene. The CDR3 has 15 residues. Per the germline V gene, CDR1 is SGHDN and CDR2 is FVKESK. V dropped 2 bases and J dropped 2 bases, with 9 bases sitting between them. CDR3 nucleotides: TGTGCCAGCAGCCAACACAGCATCAACACCGGGGAGCTGTTTTTT. Its protein is CASSQHSINTGELFF.

The sample holds a few counts of this clonotype. This chain uses TRBV6-1 with TRBJ2-7; D is uncertain. Germline lookup yields CDR1 MNHNS and CDR2 SASEGT. Between the trimmed V and J ends, which lost 8 bases and 3 bases, there was a span of 5 bases. The CDR3 has 10 residues. CDR3 sequence (DNA): TGTGCCAGCGGGGACTACGAGCAGTACGTC. Translation: CASGDYEQYV.

Concerning this clonotype itself: A much larger clone lies a single base off, so this may be a read error. This chain uses TRBV20-1 with TRBJ2-4; D not resolved. CDR1 is DFQATT, CDR2 SNEGSKA, per germline (reference sequence). The length of the CDR3 is 11 residues. The CDR3 reads CGARVGNIQYF. In DNA, the CDR3 is TGCGGTGCTAGAGTTGGAAACATTCAGTACTTC.

The rearrangement joins TRBV28 to TRBJ2-1, with TRBD2 identical over 12 bases. CDR3 length equals 14 residues. The junction had 7 bases not matched to a gene; V was cut back by 9 bases and J by 7 bases. Looked up from germline, CDR1 is MDHEN and CDR2 is SYDVKM. DNA of the CDR3: TGTGCCAGTCGAACTAGCGGGGGGAAAAATGAGCAGTTCTTC. Translating it yields CASRTSGGKNEQFF.

This clonotype was detected many times. The chain is built from TRBV6-5 and TRBJ2-7; D is unresolved. Germline CDR1 reads MNHEY; CDR2 reads SVGAGI. V was pared by 0 bases and J by 3 bases, with 12 bases between. The length of the CDR3 is 15 residues. The CDR3 spells CASSYSGIAVYEQYF. DNA of the CDR3: TGTGCCAGCAGTTACTCGGGTATAGCCGTCTACGAGCAGTACTTC.

A few counts support this clonotype. The chain employs TRBV3-1 and TRBJ2-7; 11 bases map to TRBD2. V gave up 0 bases and J gave up 6 bases; unmatched junction bases: 7. CDR3 length equals 16 residues. Per germline, CDR1 LGHDT and CDR2 YNNKEL (reference sequence). CDR3 nucleotide sequence: TGTGCCAGCAGCCAAGAATGGCTAGCGGGGGGCTCCGAGCAGTACTTC. It yields the protein CASSQEWLAGGSEQYF.

This sequence joins TRBV4-1 and TRBJ1-4; weak D call: TRBD1 (6 bases). Per the germline V gene, CDR1 is MGHRA and CDR2 is YSYEKL. V lost 4 bases and J lost 8, with 29 bases in between. CDR3 length: 19 amino acids. Written as DNA, the CDR3 is TGCGCCAGCAGCCCTCCGGGACACCGCCCCGACATGCAAGGAGAAAAACTGTTTTTT. Translation: CASSPPGHRPDMQGEKLFF.

The chain couples TRBV5-1 to TRBJ1-6; TRBD1 agrees at 10 bases. Germline values: CDR1 SGHRS, CDR2 YFSETQ. Germline trimming cut 1 base from V and 0 bases from J; bases unmatched to any gene: 10. The CDR3 consists of 20 residues. CDR3 sequence: CASSLTSGQGIGSYNSPLHF. CDR3 nucleotides: TGCGCCAGCAGCTTGACATCGGGACAGGGGATCGGCTCCTATAATTCACCCCTCCACTTT.

This clonotype appeared many times. J is TRBJ2-5 and V is TRBV27; 13 bases are a match to TRBD2. V lost 6 bases to trimming and J lost 5 bases; unmatched junction nucleotides: 12. CDR1 is MNHEY, CDR2 SMNVEV, per germline (reference sequence). CDR3 size: 17 residues. The CDR3 protein is CASSRDRLAGGMETQYF. In DNA form, the CDR3 reads TGTGCCAGCAGCCGGGATCGACTAGCGGGGGGCATGGAGACCCAGTACTTC.

V usage is TRBV6-6 and J usage is TRBJ1-6; the D is unclear. CDR1 is MNHNY, CDR2 SVGAGI, per germline (reference sequence). V was pared by 10 bases and J by 10 bases, with 17 bases between. CDR3 length: 13 amino acids. Here the CDR3 DNA reads TGTGCCACCACTTGGGAGTTTCGATCACCCCTCCACTTT. It is translated as CATTWEFRSPLHF.